This TCR beta chain was obtained from a study of blood T cells in healthy people across ages. General study points: Strong correlation existed between TCR beta diversity and naive T cell percentage. It was not possible, with unsorted PBMCs, to conclusively compare naive and antigen-experienced cells. Researchers deemed the diversity estimates from one million T cells underestimates. Lack of knowledge of donor CMV status possibly confounded expanded clonotype changes.

On this clonotype itself: The antigen is undetermined.

Primers used in a second PCR of roughly 6 to 11 cycles were a sample-barcoded 5' primer and a J-beta primer mix. TCRdb independently ran MiXCR on the 5' RACE reads; one entry per CDR3 protein. This sample yields around 2 million distinct CDR3 sequences, of which 35% to 50% are seen a single time; around 23% belongs to the top ten. The sample comprised blood. The sequence was obtained from a human donor in good health.

In DNA form, the CDR3 reads TGTGCCAGCAGCCATTTTGGGGGTTGGAACTATGGCTACACCTTC. It is translated as CASSHFGGWNYGYTF. This rearrangement joins TRBV14 to TRBJ1-2; a possible D gene is TRBD1 (5 bases). This CDR3 spans 15 amino acids. CDR1 is SGHDN, CDR2 FVKESK, per germline. Trimming shortened V by 3 bases and J by 2 bases, and 13 bases separated the two germline ends.